This section outlines one T cell receptor beta chain sequence together with its context. Its target is unknown. The CDR3 totals 12 residues. Germline values: CDR1 MNHEY, CDR2 SVGAGI. Between the trimmed V and J ends, which lost 7 bases and 6 bases, there was a span of 9 bases. The source of the sample is a study of T cell responses to AZD1222 COVID-19 vaccine. The protocol was immunoSEQ multiplex PCR, while the TCRdb copy is restricted to in-frame clones and leaves out a portion. The table includes 100,000 to 150,000 clones, roughly 86% detected once. Findings and caveats of the study: All repertoire sampling was performed exclusively after the peak T cell response.

The receptor was isolated from an adult in good health. The source was peripheral blood, collected on day 0 of AZD1222 vaccination. This chain links TRBV6-5 with TRBJ2-2; D is ambiguous. CDR3 in amino acids: CASKPPAGELFF. CDR3 coding DNA: TGTGCCAGCAAACCCCCGGCCGGGGAGCTGTTTTTT.